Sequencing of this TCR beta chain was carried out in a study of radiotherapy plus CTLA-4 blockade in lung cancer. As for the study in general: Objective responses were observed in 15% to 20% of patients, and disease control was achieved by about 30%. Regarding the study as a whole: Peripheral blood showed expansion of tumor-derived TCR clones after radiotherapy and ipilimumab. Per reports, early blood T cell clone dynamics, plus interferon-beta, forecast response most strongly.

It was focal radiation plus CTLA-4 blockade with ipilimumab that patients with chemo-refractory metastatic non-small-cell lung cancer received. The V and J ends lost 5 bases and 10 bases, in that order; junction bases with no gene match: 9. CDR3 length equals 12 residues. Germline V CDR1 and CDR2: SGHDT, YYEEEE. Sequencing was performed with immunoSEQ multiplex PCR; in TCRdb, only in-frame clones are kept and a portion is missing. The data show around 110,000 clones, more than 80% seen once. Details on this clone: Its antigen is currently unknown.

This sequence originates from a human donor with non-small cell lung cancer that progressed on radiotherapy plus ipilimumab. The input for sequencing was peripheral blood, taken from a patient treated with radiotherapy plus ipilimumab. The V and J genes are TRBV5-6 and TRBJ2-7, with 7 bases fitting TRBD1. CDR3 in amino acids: CASSPGGRSQYF. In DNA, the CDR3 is TGTGCCAGCAGTCCAGGGGGTAGGTCTCAGTACTTC.